The T cell receptor beta chain described here comes from a study of T-cell memory formation after mild COVID-19. Per the germline V gene, CDR1 is MNHEY and CDR2 is SVGEGT. This CDR3 has 11 amino acids. Trimming cost V 6 bases and J 14 bases, with 14 bases left between them. TCRdb recomputed calls from the 5' RACE reads with MiXCR, one row per CDR3 protein. The sample holds 380,000 or so distinct CDR3 sequences, under 15% seen once. This receptor was obtained from a man between 18 and 29 years old who had mild COVID-19 (a few samples of this study predate the infection). Cell type and time point are not known. The chain employs TRBV6-2 or TRBV6-3 and TRBJ1-3; a possible D gene is TRBD1 (5 bases). Material: PBMCs or a T cell subset sorted from them (not recorded which). For the CDR3, the DNA is TGTGCCAGCAGACGGACACCACAACTATATTTT. Its translation is CASRRTPQLYF.